This note documents a single TCR beta chain sequence. What it binds is not known. A sample-barcoded 5' primer and a J-beta primer mix were used in a second PCR of about 7 to 12 cycles. Through a template-switch adaptor with 12 random nucleotides, each cDNA molecule received a tag. TCRdb used MiXCR to reprocess the 5' RACE reads, holding one entry per CDR3 protein. The profile covers about 1.8 million distinct CDR3 sequences, with roughly 52% appearing a single time and approximately 2.1% taken by the ten largest. There are 13 residues in the CDR3. Germline V gene data show CDR1 as SQVTM and CDR2 as ANQGSEA. Trimming left V 7 bases short and J 4 bases short, with 15 bases between. The data originate from a study of blood T cells in healthy people across ages. Findings of the study overall: The unknown donor CMV status may have confounded expanded clonotype changes. Per-million-T-cell TCR beta diversity fell roughly linearly with age. Strong correlation was found linking TCR beta diversity to naive T cell percentage.

This clonotype was obtained from a middle-aged woman in good health. Material for sequencing was blood. The rearrangement links TRBV29-1 to TRBJ2-3; possibly TRBD1 or TRBD2 for D (5 bases each). The CDR3 DNA reads as TGCAGCGCGGGGAACAAAGGGGCAGATACGCAGTATTTT. Encoded protein: CSAGNKGADTQYF.